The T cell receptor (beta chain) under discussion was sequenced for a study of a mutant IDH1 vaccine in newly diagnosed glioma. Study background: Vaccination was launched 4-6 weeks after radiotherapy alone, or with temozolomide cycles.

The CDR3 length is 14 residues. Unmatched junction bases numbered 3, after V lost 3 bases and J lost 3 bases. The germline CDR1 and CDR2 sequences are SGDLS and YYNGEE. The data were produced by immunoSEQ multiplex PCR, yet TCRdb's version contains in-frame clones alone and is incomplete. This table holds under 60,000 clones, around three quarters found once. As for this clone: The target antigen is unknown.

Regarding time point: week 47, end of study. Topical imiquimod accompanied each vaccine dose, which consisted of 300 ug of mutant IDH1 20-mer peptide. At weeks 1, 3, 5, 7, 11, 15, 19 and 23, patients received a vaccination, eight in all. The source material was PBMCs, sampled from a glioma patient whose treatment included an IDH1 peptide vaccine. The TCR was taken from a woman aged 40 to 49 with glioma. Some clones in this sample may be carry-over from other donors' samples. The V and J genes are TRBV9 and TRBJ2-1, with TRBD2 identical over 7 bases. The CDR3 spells CASSESGDYNEQFF. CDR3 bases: TGTGCCAGCAGCGAGAGCGGGGACTACAATGAGCAGTTCTTC.